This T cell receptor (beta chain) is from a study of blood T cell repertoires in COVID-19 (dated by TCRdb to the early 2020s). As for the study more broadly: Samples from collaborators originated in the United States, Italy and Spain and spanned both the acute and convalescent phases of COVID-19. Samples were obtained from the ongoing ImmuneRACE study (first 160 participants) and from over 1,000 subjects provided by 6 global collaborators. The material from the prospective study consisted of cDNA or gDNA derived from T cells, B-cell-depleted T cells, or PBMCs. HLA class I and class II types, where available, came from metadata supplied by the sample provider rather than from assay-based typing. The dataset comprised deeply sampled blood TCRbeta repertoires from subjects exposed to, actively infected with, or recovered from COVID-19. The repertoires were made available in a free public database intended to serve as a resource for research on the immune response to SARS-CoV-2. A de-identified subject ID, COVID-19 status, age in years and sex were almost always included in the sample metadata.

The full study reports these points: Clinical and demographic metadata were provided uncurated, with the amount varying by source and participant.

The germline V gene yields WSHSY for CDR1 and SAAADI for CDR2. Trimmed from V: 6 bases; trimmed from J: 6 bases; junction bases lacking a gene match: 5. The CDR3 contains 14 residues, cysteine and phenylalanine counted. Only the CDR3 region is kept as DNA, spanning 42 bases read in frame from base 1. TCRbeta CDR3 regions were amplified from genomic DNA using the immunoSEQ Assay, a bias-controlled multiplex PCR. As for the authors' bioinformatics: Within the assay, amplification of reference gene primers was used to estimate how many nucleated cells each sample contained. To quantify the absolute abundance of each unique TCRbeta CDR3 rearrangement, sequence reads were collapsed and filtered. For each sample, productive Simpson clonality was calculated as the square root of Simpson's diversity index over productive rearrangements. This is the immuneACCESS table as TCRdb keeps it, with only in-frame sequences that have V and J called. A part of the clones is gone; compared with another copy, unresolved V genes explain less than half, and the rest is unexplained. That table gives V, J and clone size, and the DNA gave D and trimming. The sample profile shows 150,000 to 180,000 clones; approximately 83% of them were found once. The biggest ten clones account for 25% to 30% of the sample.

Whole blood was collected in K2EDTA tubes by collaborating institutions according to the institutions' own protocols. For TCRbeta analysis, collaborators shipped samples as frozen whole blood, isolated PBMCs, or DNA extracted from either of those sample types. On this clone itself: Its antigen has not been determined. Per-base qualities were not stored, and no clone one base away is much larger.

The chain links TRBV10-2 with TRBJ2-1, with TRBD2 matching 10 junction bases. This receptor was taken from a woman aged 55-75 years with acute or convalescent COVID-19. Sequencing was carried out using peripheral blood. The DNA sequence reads TGCGCCAGCAGGGCTAGCGGGGGAGGCAATGAGCAGTTCTTC. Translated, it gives CASRASGGGNEQFF.